Listed below are T cell receptor beta chains from one sample, sequenced in a study of OX40 agonist ivuxolimab in advanced cancers. Clones were read by immunoSEQ multiplex PCR, and TCRdb kept only the in-frame ones, dropping some. The table includes under 70,000 clones, about 88% detected once. This sample comprised CD4+ or CD8+ T cells sorted from blood, obtained in a trial of the OX40 agonist ivuxolimab. These receptors were taken from an adult with an advanced solid tumor such as melanoma, head and neck, liver or kidney cancer. Each CDR3 is given with its conserved first and last residue. D genes are given only for firm matches. Some rows have no size entry. The others give once, few or many, or a class for an expanded clone.

d_gene	abundance	j_gene	v_gene	CDR3nt	CDR3aa
TRBD2	.	TRBJ2-1	TRBV4-1	TGCGCCAGCAGCCCCGGGACTAGCGGGACGCCGGGGGAGCAGTTCTTC	CASSPGTSGTPGEQFF
.	.	TRBJ2-7	TRBV7-9	TGTGCCAGCAGCCCCGGGGTTACCTACGAGCAGTACTTC	CASSPGVTYEQYF
.	.	TRBJ1-4	TRBV29-1	TGCAGCGTTGTATCGGAACTTAATGAAAAACTGTTTTTT	CSVVSELNEKLFF
.	.	TRBJ2-1	TRBV29-1	TGCAGCGAGATGGGTCGGGGGAATGAGCAGTTCTTC	CSEMGRGNEQFF
.	.	TRBJ2-7	TRBV18	TGTGCCAGCTCACCGCGCCAGGGGTCGTACGAGCAGTACTTC	CASSPRQGSYEQYF
.	few	TRBJ1-1	TRBV7-9	TGTGCCAGCAGCTTAGTTAGGGCGGACACTGAAGCTTTCTTT	CASSLVRADTEAFF
.	.	TRBJ2-1	TRBV15	TGTGCATCAAGGAGGGACACAGACAATGAGCAGTTCTTC	CASRRDTDNEQFF
.	once	TRBJ2-3	TRBV2	TGTGCCAGCAGCCTCGGGACCTGGGATACGCAGTATTTT	CASSLGTWDTQYF
.	.	TRBJ2-5	TRBV7-2	TGTGCCAGCAGCTTAGCGACAAGCCTTCGGGGAGAGACCCAGTACTTC	CASSLATSLRGETQYF
.	.	TRBJ2-1	TRBV15	TGTGCCACCAGCAGAGTTCCAATAGGGCCTGTCTTC	CATSRVPIGPVF
.	few	TRBJ1-1	TRBV20-1	TGCAGTGCCCCCAGGGGCACTGAAGCTTTCTTT	CSAPRGTEAFF
.	.	TRBJ1-1	TRBV5-1	TGCGCCAGCAGCTTTAGGGGGGGCACTGAAGCTTTCTTT	CASSFRGGTEAFF
.	.	TRBJ2-1	TRBV9	TGTGCCAGCAGCGTTTATAGGGTTGGCAATGAGCAGTTCTTC	CASSVYRVGNEQFF